Detailed here is one T cell receptor beta chain. The antigen it recognizes is unknown. HCMV serostatus was determined by detecting HCMV-specific IgG in serum with a commercial ELISA kit. Ficoll density gradient centrifugation was used to isolate peripheral blood mononuclear cells from blood. The germline V gene (reference sequence) supplies CDR1 DFQATT and CDR2 SNEGSKA. The CDR3 measures 15 amino acids from cysteine to phenylalanine. There is no recorded DNA. These data are taken from a study of T cells expressing NK-cell markers (dated by TCRdb to 2019 to 2021). With regard to the full study: TCR beta-chain repertoires were profiled in sorted CD3+CD56+NKG2C+, CD3+CD56+NKG2C- and CD3+CD56-NKG2C+ T-cell subsets from seven or eight donors. Of the eight sequenced donors, seven were found to be HCMV-seropositive and one was found to be HCMV-seronegative. Randomly selected healthy volunteers, three men and five women, were used as the eight sequenced donors. Libraries were sequenced as 2 x 150 bp reads on Illumina HiSeq 2000/2500, MiSeq or NextSeq.

Summary of the overall study and its limitations: In about six donors, the dominant CD3+CD56+NKG2C+ clonotypes were found to rank among the top 10 CD8+ clonotypes and to make up 1.0-7.0% of CD8+ T cells. Whether the expanded NKG2C-expressing T cell clones were specific for HCMV antigens was left unclear. Those dominant clonotypes were again the most abundant among CD3+CD56-NKG2C+ cells in four donors, at about 25-60.1%.

Sequencer: Illumina HiSeq 2000. 5'RACE template switching, by which a universal primer site and unique molecular identifiers were added, was used to make TCR beta cDNA libraries. cDNA synthesis was primed from the TCR beta constant segment and was followed by two successive PCR amplification steps. Per the authors' processing: MIGEC handled demultiplexing of the reads and grouping by UMI, while MiTCR was used to assemble and quantify clonotypes. To exclude erroneous sequences, only TCR cDNA sequences supported by at least two reads were retained. Downstream repertoire analysis used the tcR package, and clonotypes were matched across fractions by CDR3 nucleotide sequence plus V segment. VDJmatch was used to annotate antigen specificity against VDJdb, with one amino acid substitution allowed in CDR3. One entry per CDR3 protein sequence results from the TCRdb reprocessing of the reads, with DNA left out. It is TCRdb's table, rather than the study itself, that gives the V and J calls and clone size. This sample's records show over 150,000 distinct CDR3 sequences. In total, the top ten clones hold around 37% of the sample.

The rearranged chain carries TRBV20-1 and TRBJ2-2; TCRdb indicates TRBD1, and absent DNA this call remains unverified. The origin of this receptor is a woman aged 50 to 60 in good health. Donor details come from another sample of the same person, matched by shared clones. Sequenced sample: blood T cells: a sorted CD56 or NKG2C T cell subset, CD4+ or CD8+ T cells, or bulk PBMC T cells (not recorded which). The CDR3 in this case is CSARGYGTAPGELFF.